These 22 T cell receptor beta chains were sequenced from one sample in a study of blood T cell repertoires in COVID-19. The data were produced by immunoSEQ multiplex PCR, yet TCRdb's version contains in-frame clones alone and is incomplete. The data contain about 170,000 clones, 70% to 90% of them singletons. The specimen was peripheral blood. The receptors were gathered from a man aged 45-65 years who had recovered from COVID-19.

This chain links TRBV4-3 with TRBJ2-1; a possible D gene is TRBD2 (5 bases). Germline CDR1 reads LGHNA; CDR2 reads YSLEER. The CDR3 totals 15 residues. Between the trimmed V and J ends, which lost 1 base and 8 bases, there was a span of 15 bases. The CDR3 DNA reads as TGCGCCAGCAGCCAAGGCCCTTTGAGGGTGGATGAGCAGTTCTTC. The encoded protein is CASSQGPLRVDEQFF.

The J gene is TRBJ2-4, the V gene TRBV19; 9 nucleotides line up with TRBD2. Germline loops: CDR1 LNHDA, CDR2 SQIVND (reference sequence). V lost 2 bases and J lost 3; bases outside the gene matches: 5. The CDR3 is 16 residues long. The CDR3 sequence: CASSISTSGIKNIQYF. The CDR3 DNA sequence: TGTGCCAGTAGTATATCGACTAGCGGAATCAAAAACATTCAGTACTTC. The full variable domain, completed using reference TRBV19 and TRBJ2-4, is DGGITQSPKYLFRKEGQNVTLSCEQNLNHDAMYWYRQDPGQGLRLIYYSQIVNDFQKGDIAEGYSVSREKKESFPLTVTSAQKNPTAFYLCASSISTSGIKNIQYFGAGTRLSVL.

The chain is built from TRBV19 and TRBJ2-7; 7 nucleotides line up with TRBD2. The CDR3 runs to 14 residues. The germline CDR1 and CDR2 sequences are LNHDA and SQIVND (reference sequence). V trimming: 3 bases; J trimming: 2 bases; junction bases outside the gene matches: 4. This chain's CDR3 is CASSIRGGTYEQYF. CDR3 coding DNA: TGTGCCAGTAGTATCCGGGGAGGGACCTACGAGCAGTACTTC.

DNA of the CDR3: TGTGCCAGTAGTACCCTCCTCGGGTGGGAGCAGTACTTC. It specifies CASSTLLGWEQYF. The chain is built from TRBV19 and TRBJ2-7, with no clear D. Germline CDR1 reads LNHDA; CDR2 reads SQIVND (reference sequence). The CDR3 is made up of 13 amino acids. The V end lost 4 bases, the J end lost 7 bases, and 14 bases lay between the germline ends. Filled out from reference TRBV19 and TRBJ2-7, the complete variable domain reads DGGITQSPKYLFRKEGQNVTLSCEQNLNHDAMYWYRQDPGQGLRLIYYSQIVNDFQKGDIAEGYSVSREKKESFPLTVTSAQKNPTAFYLCASSTLLGWEQYFGPGTRLTVT.

The CDR3 DNA reads TGTGCCAGCAGCGTGGGGACAGCTAACTATGGCTACACCTTC. This codes for CASSVGTANYGYTF. The chain is built from TRBV9 and TRBJ1-2; 7 bases line up with TRBD1. Germline CDR1 reads SGDLS; CDR2 reads YYNGEE. The CDR3 totals 14 residues. The J segment lost 0 bases and the V segment lost 2 bases, leaving 1 base of the junction unmatched.

The chain uses TRBV7-9 and TRBJ1-1; D ambiguous. The CDR3 covers 12 residues. Trimming removed 3 bases from V and 3 bases from J, with 5 bases in between. The germline gives CDR1 SEHNR, CDR2 FQNEAQ (reference sequence). The CDR3 nucleotides are TGTGCCAGCAGCTTCCAGTACACTGAAGCTTTCTTT. Its translation is CASSFQYTEAFF. The variable domain in full, completed from reference TRBV7-9 and TRBJ1-1, reads DTGVSQNPRHKITKRGQNVTFRCDPISEHNRLYWYRQTLGQGPEFLTYFQNEAQLEKSRLLSDRFSAERPKGSFSTLEIQRTEQGDSAMYLCASSFQYTEAFFGQGTRLTVV.

The V and J genes are TRBV11-2 and TRBJ2-2; D might be TRBD1 (8 bases). The CDR3 is 14 residues long. Germline-derived CDR1 and CDR2 are SGHAT and FQNNGV. Trimming cost V 8 bases and J 5 bases, with 15 bases left between them. This CDR3 is CASGGQGGTGELFF. CDR3 bases: TGTGCCAGCGGTGGACAGGGAGGGACCGGGGAGCTGTTTTTT.

The rearrangement links TRBV7-6 to TRBJ1-3; 7 nucleotides match TRBD1. Germline V gene data show CDR1 as SGHVS and CDR2 as FNYEAQ. The V segment lost 0 bases and the J segment 4 bases; nucleotides outside the gene matches: 15. The CDR3 runs 19 residues. CDR3: CASSLAPRGTYLAGNTIYF. CDR3 sequence (DNA): TGTGCCAGCAGCTTAGCTCCCAGGGGGACTTATCTAGCCGGAAACACCATATATTTT.

The CDR3 DNA follows: TGTGCCAGCAGACTAGCGACAGATACGCAGTATTTT. Its protein is CASRLATDTQYF. The chain employs TRBV2 and TRBJ2-3, with TRBD2 identical over 7 bases. The CDR3 has 12 residues. Germline CDR1 reads SNHLY; CDR2 reads FYNNEI. The V segment lost 6 bases and the J segment 3 bases; nucleotides outside the gene matches: 0.

The V gene is TRBV6-2 or TRBV6-3, the J gene TRBJ2-3, with D unclear. The CDR3 loop spans 16 amino acids. CDR1 and CDR2 (germline): MNHEY, SVGEGT. The V end lost 0 bases, the J end lost 2 bases, and 12 bases lay between the germline ends. The CDR3 DNA follows: TGTGCCAGCAGTTACTCGTCCGAACAGCCCACAGATACGCAGTATTTT. Translation: CASSYSSEQPTDTQYF.

V and J are TRBV5-5 and TRBJ2-7; TRBD2 might be the D (6 bases). The V gene's germline CDR1 is SGHKS and CDR2 YYEKEE (reference sequence). V lost 3 bases and J 7 bases, leaving 20 bases between the germline ends. The CDR3 length is 15 residues. CDR3 protein: CASSWGDQRTREQYF. The DNA for the CDR3 is TGTGCCAGCAGCTGGGGGGACCAGCGAACGAGGGAGCAGTACTTC.

CDR3 DNA: TGTGCCAGCAACCCCCCCCAGGGCTCCCTTTATGGCTACACCTTC. Translation: CASNPPQGSLYGYTF. The rearrangement links TRBV2 to TRBJ1-2; D might be TRBD1 (5 bases). The CDR3 consists of 15 residues. From germline, CDR1 is SNHLY and CDR2 FYNNEI. V was trimmed by 7 bases and J by 5 bases, leaving 20 bases between them.

This clone was observed once. The chain recombines TRBV28 with TRBJ2-7, with 9 bases matching TRBD1. The CDR3 runs 14 residues. Trimming at V came to 5 bases and at J to 2 bases, leaving 4 bases not matched to a gene. Germline V gives CDR1 MDHEN, CDR2 SYDVKM. The DNA for the CDR3 is TGTGCCAGCAGTCTAGGGGACAGGGCCTACGAGCAGTACTTC. It codes for CASSLGDRAYEQYF.

The chain joins TRBV27 to TRBJ2-7; D is perhaps TRBD1 (8 bases). V lost 3 bases and J 2 bases, leaving 23 bases between the germline ends. This CDR3 is built from 18 residues. CDR1 is MNHEY and CDR2 is SMNVEV in the germline V gene (reference sequence). The CDR3 nucleotides are TGTGCCAGCAGTTTGGGGCAGGGGGCGCGAGGGAGGGCCTACGAGCAGTACTTC. Translating gives CASSLGQGARGRAYEQYF.

The rearrangement links TRBV29-1 to TRBJ2-7; D unresolved. The CDR3 loop spans 10 amino acids. The germline CDR1 and CDR2 sequences are SQVTM and ANQGSEA. The V end was cut by 4 bases, the J end by 3 bases, with 4 bases between. The DNA of the CDR3 is TGCAGCGTTGCCCACTACGAGCAGTACTTC. Residues: CSVAHYEQYF.

The chain uses TRBV7-3 and TRBJ2-6; 7 nucleotides line up with TRBD1. The CDR3 has 18 amino acids. Germline trimming cut 2 bases from V and 0 bases from J; bases unmatched to any gene: 7. CDR1 is SGHTA, CDR2 FQGTGA, per germline. The CDR3 protein is CASSLWYRGLSGANVLTF. CDR3 DNA sequence: TGTGCCAGCAGCTTATGGTACAGGGGCCTCTCTGGGGCCAACGTCCTGACTTTC.

This clone showed up just a few times. The chain uses TRBV12-5 and TRBJ2-1; D unresolved. Germline V gene lookup returns CDR1 LGHNT and CDR2 FRNRAP. The CDR3 is made up of 18 amino acids. V lost 1 base and J 6 bases, leaving 22 bases between the germline ends. CDR3 bases: TGTGCTAGTGGTTTGGCAATACTCCTGGCAGGTCGGTCCAATGAGCAGTTCTTC. It specifies CASGLAILLAGRSNEQFF.

J is TRBJ2-5 and V is TRBV2; D is unclear. CDR1 is SNHLY and CDR2 is FYNNEI in the germline V gene. This CDR3 contains 15 residues. The V and J ends lost 2 bases and 4 bases respectively, with 14 bases between them. The CDR3 sequence: CASSENSPMAETQYF. The CDR3 bases are TGTGCCAGCAGTGAAAACAGCCCCATGGCAGAGACCCAGTACTTC.

V is TRBV5-1 and J is TRBJ1-1, with unresolved D. Per germline, CDR1 SGHRS and CDR2 YFSETQ. Trimming took off 2 bases at V and 1 base at J, with 12 bases between the two ends. The CDR3 is made up of 15 amino acids. CDR3 sequence (DNA): TGCGCCAGCAGCTTTGCGATCCGGGGGAACACTGAAGCTTTCTTT. Translated, it gives CASSFAIRGNTEAFF.

V and J are TRBV30 and TRBJ2-7; TRBD2 might be the D (6 bases). This CDR3 contains 15 residues. Germline V gives CDR1 GTSNPN, CDR2 SVGIG (reference sequence). With 3 bases removed from V and 5 bases from J, the gap between germline ends came to 20 bases. The CDR3 region is CAWSVSPLGRHEQYF. CDR3 bases: TGTGCCTGGAGCGTATCCCCTCTGGGGAGGCACGAGCAGTACTTC. Based on the CDR3 plus reference TRBV30 and TRBJ2-7, the full variable domain is SQTIHQWPATLVQPVGSPLSLECTVEGTSNPNLYWYRQAAGRGLQLLFYSVGIGQISSEVPQNLSASRPQDRQFILSSKKLLLSDSGFYLCAWSVSPLGRHEQYFGPGTRLTVT.

This clone appeared a few times. The V and J genes are TRBV11-2 and TRBJ1-1, with D maybe TRBD1 (6 bases). This CDR3 is built from 16 residues. V lost 1 base and J 4 bases, leaving 16 bases between the germline ends. Germline CDR1 SGHAT, CDR2 FQNNGV. The CDR3 is CASSLAGGGSGTEAFF. CDR3 coding DNA: TGTGCCAGCAGCTTAGCTGGGGGGGGCTCAGGCACTGAAGCTTTCTTT.

This clone was seen a single time. The rearrangement uses TRBV10-2 and TRBJ1-1; tentatively, D is TRBD1 (6 bases). CDR3 length: 12 amino acids. Germline V gene lookup returns CDR1 WSHSY and CDR2 SAAADI. Trimming took off 1 base at V and 11 bases at J, with 11 bases between the two ends. CDR3 protein: CASSELGQRAFF. CDR3 nucleotide sequence: TGCGCCAGCAGTGAGTTAGGACAGAGGGCTTTCTTT.